The 19 T cell receptor beta chains listed next were all sequenced from one sample in a study of T cell responses to AZD1222 COVID-19 vaccine. The table came from immunoSEQ multiplex PCR; TCRdb's copy has only in-frame clones and leaves some out. The data hold roughly 150,000 clones, with 85% to 90% observed a single time. Material: peripheral blood, obtained on day 0 of AZD1222 vaccination. The receptors derive from an adult in good health.

This clone came up once. In the same sample, other DNA sequences code for this CDR3. DNA of the CDR3: TGCAGCGTGGGACGTATGAACACTGAAGCTTTCTTT. Translating gives CSVGRMNTEAFF. V usage is TRBV29-1 and J usage is TRBJ1-1; tentative D call: TRBD1 (5 bases). V lost 6 bases to trimming and J lost 0 bases, with 8 bases between them. The germline gives CDR1 SQVTM, CDR2 ANQGSEA. CDR3 size: 12 residues.

This clone was detected only once. Written as DNA, the CDR3 is TGTGCCAGCTCACCGGGACAGTCGAACACCGGGGAGCTGTTTTTT. Its translation is CASSPGQSNTGELFF. This chain connects TRBV18 to TRBJ2-2; TRBD1 matches 7 bases. Germline loops: CDR1 KGHSH, CDR2 LQKENI. With V trimmed by 3 bases and J by 0 bases, 1 base remained unmatched. The CDR3 has 15 residues.

The chain is built from TRBV27 and TRBJ1-3; TRBD1 agrees at 8 bases. Germline lookup yields CDR1 MNHEY and CDR2 SMNVEV (reference sequence). This CDR3 is 16 amino acids long. Trimming took 5 bases from V and 3 from J; bases not matched to a gene: 9. The CDR3 coding sequence is TGTGCCAGCAGTCCCCTGACAGGGGACGGTGGAAACACCATATATTTT. Translated, it gives CASSPLTGDGGNTIYF.

The gene calls are TRBV5-4 and TRBJ2-6; D may be TRBD1 (6 bases). Trimming took 4 bases from V and 0 from J, leaving 17 bases between them. The CDR3 runs to 18 residues. Germline CDR1 and CDR2: SGHNT and YYREEE (reference sequence). The CDR3 loop reads CASSAEWDTFSGANVLTF. In DNA form, the CDR3 reads TGTGCCAGCAGCGCCGAGTGGGACACCTTCTCTGGGGCCAACGTCCTGACTTTC.

This CDR3 reads CASSRDSGNYGYTF. The DNA for the CDR3 is TGTGCCAGCAGTAGGGACAGTGGAAACTATGGCTACACCTTC. The gene calls are TRBV28 and TRBJ1-2, with TRBD1 matching 7 bases. The V segment lost 5 bases and the J segment 2 bases; nucleotides outside the gene matches: 5. CDR1 and CDR2 from the germline V gene are MDHEN and SYDVKM. This CDR3 is 14 amino acids long.

The chain joins TRBV5-4 to TRBJ1-1, with 8 bases aligning to TRBD1. The germline V gene has CDR1 SGHNT and CDR2 YYREEE (reference sequence). This CDR3 has 16 residues. Germline trimming cut 4 bases from V and 0 bases from J; bases unmatched to any gene: 8. The DNA of the CDR3 is TGTGCCAGCAGCCCAAACAGGGGGGGGTTGAACACTGAAGCTTTCTTT. Translated: CASSPNRGGLNTEAFF.

The gene calls are TRBV4-1 and TRBJ1-3, with D possibly matching TRBD1 (6 bases). Germline V gives CDR1 MGHRA, CDR2 YSYEKL. V lost 7 bases and J lost 0, with 10 bases in between. The CDR3 has 14 residues. CDR3 DNA sequence: TGCGCCAGCAAGGGGACAACCTCTGGAAACACCATATATTTT. Translated: CASKGTTSGNTIYF.

The chain joins TRBV15 to TRBJ2-3, with TRBD2 matching over 9 bases. V trimming: 0 bases; J trimming: 2 bases; junction bases outside the gene matches: 6. Per the germline V gene, CDR1 is LNHNV and CDR2 is YYDKDF (reference sequence). CDR3 length: 17 residues. The CDR3 here is CATSRDKTSGSTDTQYF. CDR3 in DNA: TGTGCCACCAGCAGAGATAAAACTAGCGGGTCCACAGATACGCAGTATTTT.

The J gene is TRBJ2-6, the V gene TRBV28; 7 bases are shared with TRBD2. The CDR3 loop spans 16 amino acids. The germline CDR1 and CDR2 sequences are MDHEN and SYDVKM. Trimming removed 6 bases from V and 5 bases from J; junction bases left unmatched: 10. For the CDR3, the DNA is TGTGCCAGCAGGAATGTGGGGGAGGGTTGGGCCAACGTCCTGACTTTC. Its protein product is CASRNVGEGWANVLTF.

This chain links TRBV25-1 with TRBJ2-1; no reliable D call. V was clipped by 8 bases and J by 9 bases, with 8 bases between them. This CDR3 contains 10 residues. From germline, CDR1 is MGHDK and CDR2 SYGVNS. The chain's CDR3 is CASGFGEQFF. CDR3 bases: TGTGCCAGCGGTTTTGGTGAGCAGTTCTTC.

This clone was picked up a small number of times. DNA for the CDR3: TGTGCCAGTAGTATCGGTCCCGGTCGTGACTGGGAGCAGTTCTTC. This codes for CASSIGPGRDWEQFF. V is TRBV19 and J is TRBJ2-1; D gene unclear. This CDR3 is 15 amino acids long. Germline assignment: CDR1 LNHDA and CDR2 SQIVND (reference sequence). Deletions cut 3 bases from V and 10 bases from J, with 19 bases between.

The CDR3 sequence: CASSVGTELFF. The DNA of the CDR3 is TGTGCCAGCAGTGTCGGGACGGAGCTGTTTTTT. The rearrangement links TRBV12-3 or TRBV12-4 to TRBJ1-4; possibly TRBD1 or TRBD2 for D (5 bases each). The end of the DNA is better explained by TRBJ2-2, so the J call may be wrong. There are 11 residues in the CDR3.

This clone was seen only once. The V and J genes are TRBV18 and TRBJ1-2; no firm D call. Per germline, CDR1 KGHSH and CDR2 LQKENI. V shed 1 base and J shed 7 bases, with 10 bases lying between them. The CDR3 has 13 amino acids. The CDR3 is CASSPLKSFGYTF. The CDR3 coding sequence is TGTGCCAGCTCACCACTAAAATCTTTTGGCTACACCTTC.

This chain links TRBV25-1 with TRBJ2-1; D remains ambiguous. Germline CDR1 reads MGHDK; CDR2 reads SYGVNS. The germline V and J ends were trimmed by 1 base and 3 bases, with 10 bases remaining between them. The CDR3 loop spans 15 amino acids. In DNA form, the CDR3 reads TGTGCCAGCAGTGAATGGCAGGAAATCTACAATGAGCAGTTCTTC. This gives the protein CASSEWQEIYNEQFF.

The chain joins TRBV29-1 to TRBJ2-5; D could derive from TRBD1 or TRBD2 (5 bases each). Germline loops: CDR1 SQVTM, CDR2 ANQGSEA. The germline V and J ends were trimmed by 3 bases and 1 base, with 12 bases remaining between them. This CDR3 spans 14 amino acids. This CDR3 reads CSVDRGGGQETQYF. In nucleotides, the CDR3 is TGCAGCGTTGATCGGGGTGGGGGCCAAGAGACCCAGTACTTC. The complete variable domain, with remaining parts taken from reference TRBV29-1 and TRBJ2-5, reads SAVISQKPSRDICQRGTSLTIQCQVDSQVTMMFWYRQQPGQSLTLIATANQGSEATYESGFVIDKFPISRPNLTFSTLTVSNMSPEDSSIYLCSVDRGGGQETQYFGPGTRLLVL.

The CDR3 DNA reads as TGTGCCAGCAGCTTAGGGACCGGGGGGAGCACTGAAGCTTTCTTT. Residues: CASSLGTGGSTEAFF. This sequence joins TRBV11-2 and TRBJ1-1; a possible D gene is TRBD1 (5 bases). CDR3 length: 15 residues. Trimming took 1 base from V and 4 from J, leaving 13 bases between them. Looked up from germline, CDR1 is SGHAT and CDR2 is FQNNGV.

The chain couples TRBV28 to TRBJ1-2; D gene ambiguous. The length of the CDR3 is 11 residues. Trimming shortened V by 8 bases and J by 1 base, and 5 bases separated the two germline ends. Germline V gene sequence: CDR1 MDHEN, CDR2 SYDVKM. The CDR3: CASGINYGYTF. The CDR3 DNA reads TGTGCCAGCGGGATTAACTATGGCTACACCTTC.

The chain recombines TRBV6-5 with TRBJ1-5, with D possibly being TRBD1 (5 bases). Germline V gives CDR1 MNHEY, CDR2 SVGAGI. The CDR3 contains 13 residues. V was trimmed by 10 bases and J by 5 bases, leaving 15 bases between them. CDR3 region: CATTQGPDQPQHF. The CDR3 DNA follows: TGTGCCACTACTCAGGGTCCTGATCAGCCCCAGCATTTT.

This clone was picked up a small number of times. The rearrangement uses TRBV29-1 and TRBJ1-1; weak D call: TRBD1 (5 bases). Germline V gene sequence: CDR1 SQVTM, CDR2 ANQGSEA. Trimming removed 5 bases at V and 6 bases at J, with 16 bases between. This CDR3 spans 13 amino acids. CDR3 nucleotide sequence: TGCAGCGTTTCTTCCAACCTGGGGGCTGAAGCTTTCTTT. Translated, it gives CSVSSNLGAEAFF.